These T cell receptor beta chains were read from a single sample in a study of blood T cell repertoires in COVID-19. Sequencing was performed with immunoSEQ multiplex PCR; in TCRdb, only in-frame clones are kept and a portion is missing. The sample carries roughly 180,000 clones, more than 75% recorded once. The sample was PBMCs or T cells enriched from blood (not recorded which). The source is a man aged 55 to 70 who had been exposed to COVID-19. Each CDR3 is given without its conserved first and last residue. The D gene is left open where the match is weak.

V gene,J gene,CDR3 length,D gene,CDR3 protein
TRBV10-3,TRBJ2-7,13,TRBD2,AISGPASGTYEQY
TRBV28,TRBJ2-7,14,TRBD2,ASSLPPSGITHEQY
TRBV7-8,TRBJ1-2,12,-,ASSLGGGYYGYT
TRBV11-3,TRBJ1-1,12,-,ASSLGVQGTEAF
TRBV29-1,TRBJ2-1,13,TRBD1,SVEGVRGRLGEQF
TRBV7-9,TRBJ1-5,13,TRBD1,ASSTGTEVNQPQH
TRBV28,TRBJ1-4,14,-,ASSSVIRGGGEKLF
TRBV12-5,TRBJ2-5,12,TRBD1,ASGFGQGVETQY
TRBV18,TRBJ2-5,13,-,ASSPPSRSQETQY
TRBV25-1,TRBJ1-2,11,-,ASSVTGMSGYT
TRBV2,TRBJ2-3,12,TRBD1,ASREQGATDTQY
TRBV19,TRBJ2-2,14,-,ASSNVQGANTGELF
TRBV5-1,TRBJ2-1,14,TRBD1,ASSLVGQGTYNEQF
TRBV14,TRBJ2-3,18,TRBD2,ASSQQTSGTPKHSTDTQY
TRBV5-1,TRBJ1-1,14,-,ASSPHRAQGGTEAF
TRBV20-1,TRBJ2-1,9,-,SARWGREQF
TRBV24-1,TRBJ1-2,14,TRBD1,ATSDPGQGASYGYT
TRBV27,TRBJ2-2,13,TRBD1,ASTPGQGNTGELF
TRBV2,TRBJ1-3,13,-,ASSAAGLSGNTIY
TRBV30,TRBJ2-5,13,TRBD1,AWSPGQGPQETQY
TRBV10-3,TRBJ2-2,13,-,AISSRRESTGELF
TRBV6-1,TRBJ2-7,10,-,ASSERGYEQY
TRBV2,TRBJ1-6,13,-,ASSATLGRGSPLH
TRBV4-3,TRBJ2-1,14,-,ASSQGGIRSDYEQF
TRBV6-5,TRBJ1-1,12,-,ASRPWTDNTEAF
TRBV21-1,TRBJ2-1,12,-,ASSSRRFYNEQF